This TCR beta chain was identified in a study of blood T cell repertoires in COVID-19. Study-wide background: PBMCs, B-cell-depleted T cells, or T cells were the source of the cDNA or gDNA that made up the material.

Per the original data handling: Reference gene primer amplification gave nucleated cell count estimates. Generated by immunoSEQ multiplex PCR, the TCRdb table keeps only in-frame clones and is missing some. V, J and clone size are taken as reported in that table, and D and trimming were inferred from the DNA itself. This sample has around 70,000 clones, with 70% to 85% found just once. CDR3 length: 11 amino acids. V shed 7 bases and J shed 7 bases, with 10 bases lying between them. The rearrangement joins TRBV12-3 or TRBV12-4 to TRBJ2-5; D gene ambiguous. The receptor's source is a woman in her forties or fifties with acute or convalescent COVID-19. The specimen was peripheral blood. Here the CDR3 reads CASTSSRTQYF. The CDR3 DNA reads TGTGCCAGCACCTCTTCTAGGACCCAGTACTTC.